One TCR beta chain is described in this entry. Its antigen remains unknown. Use of 60 Vbeta and 13 Jbeta primers characterized the PCR. Per the study methods: A later analysis tallied approximately 80 million unique TCR beta chains, 10 million to 12 million of them shared. Repertoires were generated with immunoSEQ multiplex PCR, while TCRdb's copy carries only in-frame clones and drops some. V and J calls and clone size are those listed in that table; D and trimming were worked out from the DNA. The repertoire holds hundreds of thousands of clones, more than 70% seen once, with more than 0.45% in the top ten. The data are from a study of cytomegalovirus exposure and HLA in healthy donors. General observations from the study: Productive rates of about 87% or about 30% were seen for most TCR beta V segments in an earlier analysis. A later examination showed that TCR association rates differed by HLA locus, with DRB1 most and HLA-C fewest.

Germline V CDR1 and CDR2: LNHDA, SQIVND (reference sequence). V shed 1 base and J 4 bases; nucleotides not matched to a gene: 3. This CDR3 is 14 amino acids long. V usage is TRBV19 and J usage is TRBJ1-1, with TRBD1 matching over 7 bases. The specimen was PBMCs. The receptor was derived from a boy between 10 and 17 years old in good health and CMV-seronegative. The CDR3 is CASSIGAGGTEAFF. The CDR3 DNA follows: TGTGCCAGTAGTATAGGGGCAGGGGGCACTGAAGCTTTCTTT. Based on the CDR3 plus reference TRBV19 and TRBJ1-1, the full variable domain is DGGITQSPKYLFRKEGQNVTLSCEQNLNHDAMYWYRQDPGQGLRLIYYSQIVNDFQKGDIAEGYSVSREKKESFPLTVTSAQKNPTAFYLCASSIGAGGTEAFFGQGTRLTVV.